This is a list of T cell receptor beta chains from one sample in a study of cytotoxic CD8 clonotypes in ibrutinib-treated CLL. Generated by immunoSEQ multiplex PCR, the TCRdb table keeps only in-frame clones and is missing some. The sample lists approximately 210,000 clones; around three quarters were seen once. The source material was PBMCs, sampled after 24 months of ibrutinib treatment. The source is a human donor with chronic lymphocytic leukemia. The CDR3 runs from the conserved cysteine through the conserved F or W. D genes are given only for firm matches. Some rows have no size entry. The others give once, few or many, or a class for an expanded clone.

v_call	cdr3_length	d_call	clone_size	j_call	cdr3_nt	cdr3_aa
TRBV4-3	15	.	few	TRBJ1-2	TGCGCCAGCAGCCCGAGCAGACAGACAAACTATGGCTACACCTTC	CASSPSRQTNYGYTF
TRBV7-2	14	TRBD1	.	TRBJ2-1	TGTGCCAGCAGCTTTGGACAGGGTGGCTATGAGCAGTTCTTC	CASSFGQGGYEQFF
TRBV19	14	.	.	TRBJ2-7	TGTGCCAGTACCCCGGGGGGACACGTCTTCGAGCAGTACTTC	CASTPGGHVFEQYF
TRBV15	18	TRBD2	.	TRBJ2-5	TGTGCCACCAGCAGAGTAGGCGGGAGGGCCCGATTTGGGGAGACCCAGTACTTC	CATSRVGGRARFGETQYF
TRBV30	15	.	.	TRBJ2-3	TGTGCCTGGAGTGGGGACGGGAGATCCACAGATACGCAGTATTTT	CAWSGDGRSTDTQYF
TRBV9	16	.	.	TRBJ1-1	TGTGCCAGCAGCGTAGGGGCAGGAGGAGTAAACACTGAAGCTTTCTTT	CASSVGAGGVNTEAFF
TRBV14	13	.	.	TRBJ1-1	TGTGCCAGCAGCTACTTGGGAATCACTGAAGCTTTCTTT	CASSYLGITEAFF
TRBV15	16	TRBD2	.	TRBJ2-7	TGTGCCACCAGCAGGAAAGGACTAGCGGGAACCTACGAGCAGTACTTC	CATSRKGLAGTYEQYF
TRBV5-4	15	.	.	TRBJ2-3	TGTGCCAGCAGCGGCGGCTCTTCTGGCACAGATACGCAGTATTTT	CASSGGSSGTDTQYF
TRBV6-5	15	.	.	TRBJ2-1	TGTGCCAGCAGTCGCCTGAGCGGAGTCTACAATGAGCAGTTCTTC	CASSRLSGVYNEQFF
TRBV7-3	18	.	.	TRBJ2-7	TGTGCCAGCAGCCCCCCGAGACTCCAGGGGTTTGGGGACTACGAGCAGTACTTC	CASSPPRLQGFGDYEQYF
TRBV19	17	TRBD2	.	TRBJ2-7	TGTGCCAGTAGTAACCCCGGGACTAGCGGGCACTCCTACGAGCAGTACTTC	CASSNPGTSGHSYEQYF
TRBV9	14	.	.	TRBJ1-4	TGTGCCAGCAGCGTAGGGGCAGGAGTATCAAAACTGTTTTTT	CASSVGAGVSKLFF
TRBV6-5	16	.	.	TRBJ2-7	TGTGCCAGCAGTTACTCTTCCGCGGCAAACCCCTACGAGCAGTACTTC	CASSYSSAANPYEQYF
TRBV25-1	14	.	few	TRBJ2-5	TGTGCCAGCAGTGAACCAATGCTACAAGAGACCCAGTACTTC	CASSEPMLQETQYF
TRBV28	15	TRBD2	.	TRBJ2-1	TGTGCCAGCAGTTCCCCGGGACTATGGGCCGATGAGCAGTTCTTC	CASSSPGLWADEQFF
TRBV6-5	14	.	.	TRBJ2-1	TGTGCCAGCAGCCGCCGGGACATGGACAATGAGCAGTTCTTC	CASSRRDMDNEQFF
TRBV28	14	.	.	TRBJ2-5	TGTGCCAGCAGTTTTGCGTGGGGAAAGGAGACCCAGTACTTC	CASSFAWGKETQYF
TRBV4-1	12	.	.	TRBJ1-2	TGCGCCAGCAGCCAAGCCCTGGGGGGCTACACCTTC	CASSQALGGYTF
TRBV7-8	16	TRBD2	.	TRBJ2-1	TGTGCCAGCAGCGGCCGGACTAGCGGAACCAACAATGAGCAGTTCTTC	CASSGRTSGTNNEQFF
TRBV19	16	.	.	TRBJ2-1	TGTGCCAGTAGTATAGCATGGGGGCCCAGGACCAATGAGCAGTTCTTC	CASSIAWGPRTNEQFF
TRBV18	16	.	.	TRBJ1-3	TGTGCCAGCTCGCTAGAAGGTGCAGAAGCTGGAAACACCATATATTTT	CASSLEGAEAGNTIYF
TRBV5-6	13	.	few	TRBJ1-2	TGTGCCAGCAGCTTGGGACAGAACTATGGCTACACCTTC	CASSLGQNYGYTF
TRBV28	15	.	.	TRBJ1-2	TGTGCCAGCAGTTTCCTTCGGGGCGGGTACTATGGCTACACCTTC	CASSFLRGGYYGYTF
TRBV4-3	15	TRBD2	.	TRBJ2-1	TGCGCCAGCAGCCAAGTAGGGACTAGCTTCAATGAGCAGTTCTTC	CASSQVGTSFNEQFF
TRBV13	14	TRBD1	once	TRBJ1-2	TGTGCCAGCAGCTGGAGGGGGCTGGACTATGGCTACACCTTC	CASSWRGLDYGYTF
TRBV9	16	.	.	TRBJ2-3	TGTGCCAGCAGCATCTCGGGTAGCGCCATAGGGGATACGCAGTATTTT	CASSISGSAIGDTQYF
TRBV15	14	.	.	TRBJ1-3	TGTGCCACCCAACCGGTTTTGAGTGGCGGGACCATATATTTT	CATQPVLSGGTIYF
TRBV2	14	.	.	TRBJ1-1	TGTGCCAGCAGTGAATTGGGTTTGTACACTGAAGCTTTCTTT	CASSELGLYTEAFF
TRBV6-5	13	.	few	TRBJ2-7	TGTGCCAGCAGTTACTCCACGCGGTACGAGCAGTACTTC	CASSYSTRYEQYF